These 30 T cell receptor beta chains originate from one sample sequenced in a study of T cell repertoires in cytomegalovirus infection. TCRdb reprocessed the reads via MiXCR and lists one record per CDR3 protein. The data contain fewer than 550,000 distinct CDR3 sequences, roughly 29% of them singletons. Sequenced material: PBMCs. These receptor sequences come from a human donor in good health (CMV status not recorded). Some clones in this sample may be carry-over from other donors' samples.

There are many counts of this clonotype. The chain has TRBV7-2 and TRBJ2-2; the match to TRBD1 covers 7 bases. Germline V lookup: CDR1 SGHTA, CDR2 FQGNSA. The V segment lost 5 bases and the J segment 5 bases; nucleotides outside the gene matches: 8. CDR3 size: 15 residues. CDR3 protein: CASSPGQENTGELFF. CDR3 bases: TGTGCCAGCAGCCCTGGACAGGAGAATACCGGGGAGCTGTTTTTT.

This chain connects TRBV28 to TRBJ2-1; 8 bases are shared with TRBD1. The CDR3 has 20 residues. The V gene end was trimmed by 3 bases and the J gene end by 0 bases; junction bases not matched to a gene: 16. Germline CDR1 reads MDHEN; CDR2 reads SYDVKM. CDR3 bases: TGTGCCAGCAGTTTGAGGGTGATACAGGGGGTAGGGGGCTCCTACAATGAGCAGTTCTTC. It yields the protein CASSLRVIQGVGGSYNEQFF. The variable domain in full, completed from reference TRBV28 and TRBJ2-1, reads DVKVTQSSRYLVKRTGEKVFLECVQDMDHENMFWYRQDPGLGLRLIYFSYDVKMKEKGDIPEGYSVSREKKERFSLILESASTNQTSMYLCASSLRVIQGVGGSYNEQFFGPGTRLTVL.

Here the CDR3 DNA reads TGCAGTGCTGGCGGACTAGCGGGATCAGCCACAGATACGCAGTATTTT. Translation gives CSAGGLAGSATDTQYF. This chain uses TRBV20-1 with TRBJ2-3; 12 nucleotides agree with TRBD2. Trimming at V came to 5 bases and at J to 2 bases, leaving 8 bases not matched to a gene. Germline CDR1 and CDR2: DFQATT and SNEGSKA (reference sequence). The CDR3 is 16 amino acids.

This chain joins TRBV5-1 and TRBJ1-4; D ambiguous. The CDR3 spans 13 residues. With 2 bases removed from V and 6 bases from J, the gap between germline ends came to 8 bases. CDR1 and CDR2 from the germline V gene are SGHRS and YFSETQ. CDR3 region: CASSFAGYEKLFF. The CDR3 nucleotides are TGCGCCAGCAGCTTTGCGGGATATGAAAAACTGTTTTTT.

This CDR3 is CSARDSRLVGVTQYF. Written as DNA, the CDR3 is TGCAGTGCTAGGGACTCACGGCTAGTCGGTGTGACCCAGTACTTC. J is TRBJ2-5 and V is TRBV20-1; D possibly corresponds to TRBD2 (5 bases). V shed 3 bases and J shed 7 bases, with 21 bases lying between them. This CDR3 comprises 15 residues. From germline, CDR1 is DFQATT and CDR2 SNEGSKA (reference sequence).

This clonotype was seen repeatedly, ten times or more. The chain carries TRBV7-9 and TRBJ2-7, with D unclear. Germline CDR1 reads SEHNR; CDR2 reads FQNEAQ (reference sequence). The CDR3 contains 16 residues. The V end lost 8 bases, the J end lost 0 bases, and 20 bases lay between the germline ends. The CDR3 nucleotides read TGTGCCAGCGGATCGGACCGGCAGGCCAGCTCCTACGAGCAGTACTTC. It encodes CASGSDRQASSYEQYF.

The chain is built from TRBV6-5 and TRBJ2-7, with TRBD1 matching 9 bases. Per germline, CDR1 MNHEY and CDR2 SVGAGI. This CDR3 region has 14 residues. V dropped 10 bases and J dropped 0; count of bases not matched to a gene: 7. The CDR3 DNA sequence: TGTGCCACCAGGGGACAGGGATCCTCCTACGAGCAGTACGTC. It codes for CATRGQGSSYEQYV.

This clonotype has ten or more counts. The V and J genes are TRBV7-2 and TRBJ2-1; 10 bases match TRBD2. Germline V gene sequence: CDR1 SGHTA, CDR2 FQGNSA. Losses at the gene ends were 5 bases for V and 3 bases for J; bases not matched to a gene: 7. This CDR3 has 16 residues. The DNA of the CDR3 is TGTGCCAGCAGCCGAGGGGGGACTAGCGTCTACAATGAGCAGTTCTTC. It translates to CASSRGGTSVYNEQFF.

This chain joins TRBV7-9 and TRBJ1-2, with a tentative D call TRBD1 (6 bases). Trimming took off 6 bases at V and 5 bases at J, with 16 bases between the two ends. Germline V lookup: CDR1 SEHNR, CDR2 FQNEAQ (reference sequence). This CDR3 spans 14 amino acids. The CDR3 DNA follows: TGTGCCAGCAGTACCGGGACAAGCACTTATGGCTACACCTTC. This translates into CASSTGTSTYGYTF.

As regards this clonotype: A read error may explain this, as a much larger clone is one base away. The rearrangement joins TRBV7-2 to TRBJ2-5; the D is unclear. The CDR3 is made up of 13 amino acids. Germline CDR1 SGHTA, CDR2 FQGNSA. V lost 2 bases and J 2 bases, leaving 6 bases between the germline ends. The CDR3 loop reads CASSLWTQETQYF. In DNA, the CDR3 is TGTGCCAGCAGCTTATGGACGCAAGAGACCCAGTACTTC.

The chain has TRBV2 and TRBJ2-1; D ambiguous. V shed 4 bases and J shed 6 bases, with 10 bases lying between them. The CDR3 spans 13 residues. Germline lookup yields CDR1 SNHLY and CDR2 FYNNEI. The CDR3 loop is CASSAWETNEQFF. The CDR3 DNA reads as TGTGCCAGCAGTGCATGGGAAACCAATGAGCAGTTCTTC.

The chain has TRBV9 and TRBJ2-5; D unresolved. CDR1 is SGDLS, CDR2 YYNGEE, per germline. The CDR3 loop spans 15 amino acids. Trimming left V 0 bases short and J 0 bases short, with 9 bases between. CDR3 sequence: CASSVGRANQETQYF. DNA for the CDR3: TGTGCCAGCAGCGTAGGTAGAGCTAACCAAGAGACCCAGTACTTC. Based on the CDR3 plus reference TRBV9 and TRBJ2-5, the full variable domain is DSGVTQTPKHLITATGQRVTLRCSPRSGDLSVYWYQQSLDQGLQFLIQYYNGEERAKGNILERFSAQQFPDLHSELNLSSLELGDSALYFCASSVGRANQETQYFGPGTRLLVL.

This clonotype was seen at least ten times. The V call is TRBV7-2, the J call TRBJ1-5; 11 nucleotides match TRBD1. The CDR3 covers 14 residues. V lost 5 bases to trimming and J lost 5 bases; unmatched junction nucleotides: 2. In germline, CDR1 is SGHTA, CDR2 FQGNSA. The CDR3 bases are TGTGCCAGCAGCCGGACAGGGGGCTATCAGCCCCAGCATTTT. Its translation: CASSRTGGYQPQHF.

The chain combines TRBV27 with TRBJ1-1; D is uncertain. Germline V gene sequence: CDR1 MNHEY, CDR2 SMNVEV (reference sequence). This CDR3 comprises 13 residues. Trimming cost V 6 bases and J 2 bases, with 10 bases left between them. CDR3 DNA: TGTGCCAGCAGACCTCCCTTTAACACTGAAGCTTTCTTT. This codes for CASRPPFNTEAFF.

The chain links TRBV5-1 to TRBJ2-6; 9 bases line up with TRBD1. V trimming: 1 base; J trimming: 3 bases; junction bases outside the gene matches: 8. Germline values: CDR1 SGHRS, CDR2 YFSETQ. The CDR3 sequence is 18 residues long. The CDR3 is CASSLQQGAAFGANVLTF. The CDR3 DNA reads TGCGCCAGCAGCTTGCAACAGGGGGCAGCTTTTGGGGCCAACGTCCTGACTTTC.

This clonotype was found a few times. The chain links TRBV4-2 to TRBJ1-2, with a tentative D call TRBD1 (6 bases). The CDR3 covers 15 residues. The germline CDR1 and CDR2 sequences are LGHNA and YNFKEQ. The ends were cut back, 0 bases at V and 4 bases at J, with 12 bases in the middle. DNA for the CDR3: TGTGCCAGCAGCCAAGATCCATCGGGGGCCTATGGCTACACCTTC. It translates to CASSQDPSGAYGYTF.

This sequence joins TRBV5-8 and TRBJ1-2; 9 bases map to TRBD1. The germline gives CDR1 SGHTS, CDR2 YDEGEE. V trimming: 2 bases; J trimming: 3 bases; junction bases outside the gene matches: 8. CDR3 length equals 16 residues. The DNA of the CDR3 is TGTGCCAGCAGCTTTGGGACAGGGTATGGTCACTATGGCTACACCTTC. This sequence encodes CASSFGTGYGHYGYTF.

The table lists this clonotype with many counts. The chain employs TRBV7-2 and TRBJ1-5, with D unclear. The length of the CDR3 is 13 residues. V shed 1 base and J shed 5 bases, with 6 bases lying between them. From germline, CDR1 is SGHTA and CDR2 FQGNSA. The CDR3 loop is CASSLDPDQPQHF. CDR3 nucleotide sequence: TGTGCCAGCAGCTTAGACCCCGATCAGCCCCAGCATTTT. Together with reference TRBV7-2 and TRBJ1-5, the CDR3 gives the full variable domain: GAGVSQSPSNKVTEKGKDVELRCDPISGHTALYWYRQSLGQGLEFLIYFQGNSAPDKSGLPSDRFSAERTGGSVSTLTIQRTQQEDSAVYLCASSLDPDQPQHFGDGTRLSIL.

This clonotype showed up just once. The V and J genes are TRBV10-3 and TRBJ2-3, with 8 bases that match TRBD1. Germline V gene lookup returns CDR1 ENHRY and CDR2 SYGVKD. The CDR3 consists of 14 residues. Losses at the gene ends were 6 bases for V and 3 bases for J; bases not matched to a gene: 5. The CDR3 nucleotides read TGTGCCATCAGGCAGGGGGCGCAGACAGATACGCAGTATTTT. Amino acids: CAIRQGAQTDTQYF.

The CDR3, as DNA: TGCGCCAGCAGCCAAGATAGCGACGAGCAGTACTTC. Its translation is CASSQDSDEQYF. V usage is TRBV4-1 and J usage is TRBJ2-7; tentative D call: TRBD2 (5 bases). The CDR3 has 12 residues. Per the germline V gene, CDR1 is MGHRA and CDR2 is YSYEKL. V lost 0 bases, J lost 5 bases, and 5 bases lay in between.

This clonotype was detected only a few times. The CDR3 sequence: CASSLSDAKNIQYF. As DNA, the CDR3 is TGTGCCAGCAGCTTATCCGATGCCAAAAACATTCAGTACTTC. The chain joins TRBV7-2 to TRBJ2-4; D gene unclear. The V gene's germline CDR1 is SGHTA and CDR2 FQGNSA. This CDR3 is 14 amino acids long. Trimming pared 2 bases from V and 1 base from J, leaving 6 bases between.

The chain employs TRBV20-1 and TRBJ2-7; TRBD2 matches at 11 bases. J lost 2 bases, V lost 5 bases, and 8 bases had no gene match. CDR1 and CDR2 from the germline V gene are DFQATT and SNEGSKA (reference sequence). The CDR3 consists of 15 residues. The CDR3 is CSAQKGTSGPYEQYF. The CDR3 DNA is TGCAGTGCTCAGAAGGGGACTAGCGGACCCTACGAGCAGTACTTC.

As regards this clonotype: One junction end does not reproduce the germline sequence, and a read error may be involved. The genes are TRBV20-1 and TRBJ2-6; D possibly matches TRBD1 or TRBD2 (5 bases each). Germline CDR1 reads DFQATT; CDR2 reads SNEGSKA (reference sequence). The CDR3 is 14 residues long. The CDR3 protein is CSAIIGIGANDLTF. CDR3 DNA sequence: TGCAGTGCTATAATCGGGATCGGGGCCAACGACCTGACTTTC.

The gene calls are TRBV5-4 and TRBJ2-7; 12 nucleotides match TRBD2. The CDR3 spans 18 residues. The V gene's germline CDR1 is SGHNT and CDR2 YYREEE (reference sequence). Unmatched junction bases numbered 12, after V lost 3 bases and J lost 2 bases. The CDR3 region has the DNA TGTGCCAGCAGCTACCTAGCGGGAGGGCCTTTGATAACCTACGAGCAGTACTTC. This gives the protein CASSYLAGGPLITYEQYF.

This clonotype was recorded a few times. This chain joins TRBV7-9 and TRBJ2-7; D unresolved. CDR3 length: 14 amino acids. V dropped 5 bases and J dropped 0 bases, with 11 bases sitting between them. The germline V gene has CDR1 SEHNR and CDR2 FQNEAQ (reference sequence). CDR3 sequence: CASSGSKSSYEQYF. The CDR3 bases are TGTGCCAGCAGCGGATCTAAGAGCTCCTACGAGCAGTACTTC.

Regarding this clonotype: This could be a read error, since a much larger clone is one nucleotide away. The chain couples TRBV7-8 to TRBJ2-1, with D perhaps TRBD2 (6 bases). The germline V gene encodes CDR1 SGHVS and CDR2 FQNEAQ. This CDR3 is 15 amino acids long. Trimming stripped 5 bases from V and 9 bases from J, with 20 bases between. In DNA, the CDR3 is TGTGCCAGCAGCACCTCCCGCGGGGCCCCCGTTGAGCAGTTCTTC. This codes for CASSTSRGAPVEQFF.

There are many counts of this clonotype. CDR3 coding DNA: TGTGCCAGCAGTTCCGGGGGACCGGCGAACACCGGGGAGCTGTTTTTT. Residues: CASSSGGPANTGELFF. This chain links TRBV12-3 or TRBV12-4 with TRBJ2-2, with TRBD2 as a possible D gene (6 bases). Trimming removed 4 bases from V and 0 bases from J, with 12 bases in between. This CDR3 spans 16 amino acids.

V usage is TRBV19 and J usage is TRBJ2-7; D tentatively reads TRBD1 or TRBD2 (5 bases each). The CDR3 is 14 residues long. Germline V lookup: CDR1 LNHDA, CDR2 SQIVND (reference sequence). Trimming stripped 3 bases from V and 1 base from J, with 10 bases between. The CDR3 nucleotides read TGTGCCAGTAGTATCGGGGACGGATCCTACGAGCAGTACTTC. Protein: CASSIGDGSYEQYF.

CDR3 sequence: CASSVGTNVRDGYTF. The CDR3 coding sequence is TGTGCCAGCAGCGTAGGGACGAATGTTCGGGATGGCTACACCTTC. This chain links TRBV9 with TRBJ1-2; D not resolved. V gave up 0 bases and J gave up 6 bases, with 15 bases separating them. The CDR3 is 15 residues long. The germline CDR1 and CDR2 sequences are SGDLS and YYNGEE.

This chain links TRBV6-5 with TRBJ1-1; D is ambiguous. From germline, CDR1 is MNHEY and CDR2 SVGAGI. This CDR3 has 15 residues. V was pared by 6 bases and J by 2 bases, with 16 bases between. The CDR3 sequence is CASRQNADVNTEAFF. In DNA, the CDR3 is TGTGCCAGCAGGCAAAACGCAGACGTCAACACTGAAGCTTTCTTT.